This TCR beta chain derives from a study of T-cell memory formation after mild COVID-19. The wider study: TCR clusters largely stayed donor specific. Study-level findings and limits: Pre-infection memory carried some responding clones, suggesting that cross-reactive memory joined.

TCRdb used MiXCR to reprocess the 5' RACE reads, holding one entry per CDR3 protein. The top ten clones hold roughly 23% of a sample with under 350,000 distinct CDR3 sequences, around 15% of them seen once. CDR1 is SGHTA, CDR2 FQGNSA, per germline. Between the trimmed V and J ends, which lost 7 bases and 4 bases, there was a span of 11 bases. The CDR3 is 13 amino acids. The sample holds a few counts of this clonotype. The antigen is undetermined. Source material: PBMCs or a T cell subset sorted from them (not recorded which). The chain couples TRBV7-2 to TRBJ2-1, with a possible D match to TRBD2 (6 bases). The sequence derives from a young man who had mild COVID-19 (a few samples of this study predate the infection). Cell type and time point are not known. The CDR3 loop reads CASNRDSYNEQFF. CDR3 nucleotides: TGTGCCAGCAACCGGGACTCATACAATGAGCAGTTCTTC.